The subject of this entry is one TCR beta chain. Its antigen is as yet unknown. The sample comes from a study of cytotoxic CD8 clonotypes in ibrutinib-treated CLL. Overall study: Within the patient group, 11 were relapsed/refractory and roughly 15 treatment-naive, and approximately 17 were IGHV unmutated.

This CDR3 comprises 15 residues. V lost 7 bases and J lost 0; bases outside the gene matches: 6. CDR1 and CDR2 from the germline V gene are LNHDA and SQIVND (reference sequence). Whole-study results and caveats: Baseline clonality, above age-matched healthy donor levels, tracked circulating CD8+ T-cell counts. The clonality went up when patients responded to ibrutinib and dropped back toward baseline at progression.

Clones were sequenced by immunoSEQ multiplex PCR, and TCRdb holds only the in-frame ones, with some missing. The table shows approximately 200,000 clones, with around 70% occurring only once. The source is a human donor with chronic lymphocytic leukemia. V gene TRBV19 combines with J gene TRBJ1-5; TRBD1 aligns across 7 bases. Sequencing used PBMCs, obtained after 24 months of ibrutinib treatment. CDR3 sequence (DNA): TGTGCCAGTACTACAGGGGTATATAGCAATCAGCCCCAGCATTTT. Protein product: CASTTGVYSNQPQHF.